This TCR beta chain was captured in a study of blood T cell repertoires in COVID-19. Sequenced by immunoSEQ multiplex PCR; TCRdb stores in-frame clones only, minus some. Among about 60,000 clones listed, 70% to 90% were seen once. V lost 1 base and J 3 bases, leaving 10 bases between the germline ends. The CDR3 is 14 amino acids. Germline V gene lookup returns CDR1 MNHNS and CDR2 SASEGT. This sequence joins TRBV6-1 and TRBJ2-7; possibly TRBD1 for D (5 bases). The sequence derives from a human donor with active COVID-19. The donor label of this sample is uncertain. The sample comprised peripheral blood. This CDR3 is CASSEGGARYEQYF. CDR3 DNA: TGTGCCAGCAGTGAAGGTGGGGCGCGCTACGAGCAGTACTTC.